These T cell receptor beta chains were read from a single sample in a study of cytomegalovirus exposure and HLA in healthy donors. TCRdb's table, derived via immunoSEQ multiplex PCR, lists solely in-frame clones and lacks some. The sample records 150,000 to 200,000 clones, just over 70% being singletons. Input material: PBMCs. These receptors all come from a man aged 18 to 29 in good health and CMV-seropositive. Each CDR3 is given without its conserved first and last residue. D genes are given only for firm matches. Clone sizes are given selectively: once, few, many, or a class where the clone is expanded.

size	V	D	J	CDR3
-	TRBV28	-	TRBJ2-5	ASSSGLTQY
-	TRBV6-5	TRBD2	TRBJ2-1	ASSQLAGLNNEQF
-	TRBV7-9	-	TRBJ2-1	ASSLDGGSYNEQF
once	TRBV6-1	-	TRBJ2-1	ATSGNEQF
few	TRBV6-5	TRBD1	TRBJ2-1	ASTSPGGFGNEQF
-	TRBV29-1	-	TRBJ2-1	SVEETGLSPEQF
-	TRBV9	TRBD2	TRBJ2-5	ASSVGWGGQETQY
-	TRBV5-4	TRBD1	TRBJ2-2	ASSLRGQGGSSGELF
few	TRBV10-3	-	TRBJ1-1	AIRTGGMNTEAF
-	TRBV7-9	-	TRBJ2-2	ASSRRAANTGELF
-	TRBV2	TRBD1	TRBJ1-2	ASSGTGVYGYT
-	TRBV25-1	TRBD1	TRBJ1-2	ASRTSGTGIHYGYT
-	TRBV5-1	TRBD2	TRBJ2-3	ASSSGLAAITDTQY
-	TRBV15	TRBD1	TRBJ1-5	ATSLDRAGNQPQH
few	TRBV6-5	TRBD1	TRBJ1-2	ASSLGTAQNYGYT
-	TRBV4-2	-	TRBJ1-2	ASSQPTRGYT
-	TRBV28	-	TRBJ1-1	ASMGTGLVEAF
-	TRBV6-4	-	TRBJ1-1	ASSAQGRNTEAF
-	TRBV30	TRBD1	TRBJ1-6	AWSVDRDSPLH
-	TRBV6-1	TRBD1	TRBJ1-2	DPGLGQLVNGYT
once	TRBV7-8	-	TRBJ1-5	ASSWRGGNQPQH
once	TRBV7-9	TRBD1	TRBJ1-2	ASSLGGGTGGAGYGYT
once	TRBV5-1	-	TRBJ1-4	ASSTGLRPEKLF